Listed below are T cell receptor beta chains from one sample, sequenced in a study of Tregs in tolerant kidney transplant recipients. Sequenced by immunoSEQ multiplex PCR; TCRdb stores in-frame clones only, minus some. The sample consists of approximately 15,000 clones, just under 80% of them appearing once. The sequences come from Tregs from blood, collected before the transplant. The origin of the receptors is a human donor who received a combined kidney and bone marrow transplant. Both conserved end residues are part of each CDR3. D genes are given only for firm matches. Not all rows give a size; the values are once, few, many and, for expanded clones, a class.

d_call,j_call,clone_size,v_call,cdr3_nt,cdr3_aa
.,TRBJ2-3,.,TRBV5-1,TGCGCCAGCAGCTTGTTTCGGGGGTACGGCACAGATACGCAGTATTTT,CASSLFRGYGTDTQYF
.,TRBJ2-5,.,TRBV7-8,TGTGCCAGCAGCCCCCGGGGGAGAAAAGAGACCCAGTACTTC,CASSPRGRKETQYF
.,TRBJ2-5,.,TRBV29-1,TGCAGCGTTGACGATAGGAGGATAGAGACCCAGTACTTC,CSVDDRRIETQYF
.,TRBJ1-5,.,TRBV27,TGTGCCAGCAGTTTACCCGGACAGCCCAATCAGCCCCAGCATTTT,CASSLPGQPNQPQHF
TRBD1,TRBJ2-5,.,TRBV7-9,TGTGCCAGCAGCTTCGGGACAGGGCCCCAAGGCGGCCAGTACTTC,CASSFGTGPQGGQYF
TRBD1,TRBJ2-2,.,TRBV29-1,TGCAGCGTAAAGGGACAGGGGGCAACGGACACCGGGGAGCTGTTTTTT,CSVKGQGATDTGELFF
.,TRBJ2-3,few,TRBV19,TGTGCCAGTAGTCCAACTAGTTGGGCCACAGATACGCAGTATTTT,CASSPTSWATDTQYF
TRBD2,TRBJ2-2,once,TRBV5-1,TGCGCCAGCAGAGGAGCGGGACCCCCCACCGGGGAGCTGTTTTTT,CASRGAGPPTGELFF
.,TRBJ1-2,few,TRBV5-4,TGTGCCAGCAGCCCGGGCGGGGACTATGGCTACACCTTC,CASSPGGDYGYTF
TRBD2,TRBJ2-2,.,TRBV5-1,TGCGCCAGCAGCCCAAGGCCAGCGGGGGATCCGAACACCGGGGAGCTGTTTTTT,CASSPRPAGDPNTGELFF
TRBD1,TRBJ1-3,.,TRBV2,TGTGCCAGCAGTGGCCTCCCAGGACAGGCCGGAAACACCATATATTTT,CASSGLPGQAGNTIYF
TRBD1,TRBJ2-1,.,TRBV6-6,TGTGCCAGCAGTCACGGACAGGTCCTAAGAGATGAGCAGTTCTTC,CASSHGQVLRDEQFF
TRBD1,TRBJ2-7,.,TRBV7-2,TGTGCCAGCAGCTTAGCTGGGACAGGGGGCCGCGACGAGCAGTACTTC,CASSLAGTGGRDEQYF
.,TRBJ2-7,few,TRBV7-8,TGTGCCAGCAGCTTAGGGGCAGAAACCTACGAGCAGTACTTC,CASSLGAETYEQYF
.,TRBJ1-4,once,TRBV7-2,TGTGCCAGCAGCTTAGGGACAGATCTGTTTTTT,CASSLGTDLFF
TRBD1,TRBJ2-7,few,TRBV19,TGTGCCAGTAGGCAGGCGGGACAGGGGTGGAGGGAGCAGTACTTC,CASRQAGQGWREQYF
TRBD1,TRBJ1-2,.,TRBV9,TGTGCCAGCAGCGTAGAGGGGGCACCCCTCTATGGCTACACCTTC,CASSVEGAPLYGYTF
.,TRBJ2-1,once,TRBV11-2,TGTGCCAGCAGCTTAACAGGCCGGGCTAGGGGCGTTAATGAGCAGTTCTTC,CASSLTGRARGVNEQFF
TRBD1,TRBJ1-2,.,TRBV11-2,TGTGCCAGCAGCGGCCAAACAGGGGACTATGGCTACACCTTC,CASSGQTGDYGYTF
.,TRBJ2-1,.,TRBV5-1,TGCGCCAGCACCCTCGGGGTAGTTGGCCACAATGAGCAGTTCTTC,CASTLGVVGHNEQFF
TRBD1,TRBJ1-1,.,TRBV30,TGTGCCTGGAGCCCCAGGGGGCAGCCGAACACTGAAGCTTTCTTT,CAWSPRGQPNTEAFF
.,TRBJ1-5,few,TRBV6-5,TGTGCCAGCAGCCGGGGAGGTAATCAGCCCCAGCATTTT,CASSRGGNQPQHF
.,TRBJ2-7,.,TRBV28,TGTGCCAGCACCGGGACACCGCCTTACGAGCAGTACTTC,CASTGTPPYEQYF
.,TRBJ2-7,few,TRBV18,TGTGCCAGCTCACCAATTGGGGGGTCCTACGAGCAGTACTTC,CASSPIGGSYEQYF
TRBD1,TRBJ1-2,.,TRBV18,TGTGCCAGCTCTCGGACTACAGGGGATCGGAGCTATGGCTACACCTTC,CASSRTTGDRSYGYTF
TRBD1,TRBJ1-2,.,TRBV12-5,TGTGCTAGTGGCATTCGACAGGGCGAGGCCTTC,CASGIRQGEAF
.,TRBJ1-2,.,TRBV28,TGTGCCAGCGCTGAATTGACAGACAACTATGGCTACACCTTC,CASAELTDNYGYTF
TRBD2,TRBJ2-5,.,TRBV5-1,TGCGCCAGCAGCTTGACAAGCGGGGGAACCCAAGAGACCCAGTACTTC,CASSLTSGGTQETQYF
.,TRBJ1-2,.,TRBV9,TGTGCCAGCAGCGTAGGCTCGGCAGGTCTTACGGGGGGCTATGGCTACACCTTC,CASSVGSAGLTGGYGYTF
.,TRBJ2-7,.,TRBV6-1,TGTGCCAGCAGTGGGACATTCCCTTCCTACGAGCAGTACTTC,CASSGTFPSYEQYF
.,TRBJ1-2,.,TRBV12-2,TGTACAAGTCGCCTTGGGGCAGTTGTTGCCGACACCTTC,CTSRLGAVVADTF
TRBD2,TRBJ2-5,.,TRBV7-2,TGTGCCAGCAGCACCTATACTAGCGGCCAAGAGACCCAGTACTTC,CASSTYTSGQETQYF
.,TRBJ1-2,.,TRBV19,TGTGCCAGTAGTTCCCACCTCACGAACAGGGTCTATGGCTACACCTTC,CASSSHLTNRVYGYTF
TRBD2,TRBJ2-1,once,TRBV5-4,TGTGCCAGCAGCGGCCCAGGACTAGGGTACAATGAGCAGTTCTTC,CASSGPGLGYNEQFF
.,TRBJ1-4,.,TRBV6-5,TGTGCCAGCGGAACACAGAAGGGGGAAAAACTGTTTTTT,CASGTQKGEKLFF
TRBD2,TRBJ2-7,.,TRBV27,TGTGCGTCCGGACTAGACTACGAGCAGTACTTC,CASGLDYEQYF
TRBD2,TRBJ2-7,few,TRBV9,TGTGCCAGCAGCCCCCAGAGCGGGAGGGCCTTCGAGCAGTACTTC,CASSPQSGRAFEQYF
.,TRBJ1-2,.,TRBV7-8,TGTGCCAGCATCGCAGTGCCGGGGGGCTATGGCTACACCTTC,CASIAVPGGYGYTF
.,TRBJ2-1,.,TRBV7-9,TGTGCCAGCACCATTGGCGGGGCCCTGTACAATGAGCAGTTCTTC,CASTIGGALYNEQFF
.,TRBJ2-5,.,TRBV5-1,TGCGCCAGCAGCTTACTGGAGACCCAGTACTTC,CASSLLETQYF
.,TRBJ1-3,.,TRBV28,TGTGCCAGCAGTCTCGGACAGAAACCTGGAAACACCATATATTTT,CASSLGQKPGNTIYF
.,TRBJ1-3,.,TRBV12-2,TGTGCAAGTCGCCAAAGGGGGAACCTTCCTGAATCTGGAAACACCATATATTTT,CASRQRGNLPESGNTIYF
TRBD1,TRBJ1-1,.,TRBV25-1,TGTGCCAGCAGTGGGGGACAGTTGCTTCCTTTCTTT,CASSGGQLLPFF
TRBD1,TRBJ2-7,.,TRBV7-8,TGTGCCAGCAGCCCGAACAGGGGGCTTTACGAGCAGTACTTC,CASSPNRGLYEQYF
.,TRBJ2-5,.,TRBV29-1,TGCAGCGCCCGACAGGAGACCCAGTACTTC,CSARQETQYF
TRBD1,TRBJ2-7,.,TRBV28,TGTGCCAGCAGTTCAACCAGGGGGCCCAGGCACGAGCAGTACTTC,CASSSTRGPRHEQYF
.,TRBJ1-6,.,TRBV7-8,TGTGCCAGCAGCTTCCGCAGGGCCTTCAGCTCCTATAATTCACCCCTCCACTTT,CASSFRRAFSSYNSPLHF
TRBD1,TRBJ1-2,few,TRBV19,TGTGCCAGTAGGGGGACAGGGGGCGACTATGGCTACACCTTC,CASRGTGGDYGYTF
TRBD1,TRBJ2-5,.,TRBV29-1,TGCAGCGTTCACTGGACAGGTGTGACCCAGTACTTC,CSVHWTGVTQYF
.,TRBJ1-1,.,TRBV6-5,TGTGCCAGCACTCAGGGGCTCAACACTGAAGCTTTCTTT,CASTQGLNTEAFF
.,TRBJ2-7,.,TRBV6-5,TGTGCCAGCAGTTACAGGGGTCATCGTGACGAGCAGTACTTC,CASSYRGHRDEQYF
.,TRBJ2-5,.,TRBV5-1,TGCGCCAGCGGACAAGTCCCCCGAGAGACCCAGTACTTC,CASGQVPRETQYF